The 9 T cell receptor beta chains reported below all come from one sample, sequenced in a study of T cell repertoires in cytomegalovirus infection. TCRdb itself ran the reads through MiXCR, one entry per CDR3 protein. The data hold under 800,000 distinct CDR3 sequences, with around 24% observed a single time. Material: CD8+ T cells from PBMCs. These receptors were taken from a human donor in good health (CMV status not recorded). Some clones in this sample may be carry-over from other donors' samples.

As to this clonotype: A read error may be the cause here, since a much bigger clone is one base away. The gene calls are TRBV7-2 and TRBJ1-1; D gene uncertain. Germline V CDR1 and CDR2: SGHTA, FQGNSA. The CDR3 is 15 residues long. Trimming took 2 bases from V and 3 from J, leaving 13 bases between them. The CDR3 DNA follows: TGTGCCAGCAGCTTACTTGGCGTGGCGGACACTGAAGCTTTCTTT. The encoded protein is CASSLLGVADTEAFF.

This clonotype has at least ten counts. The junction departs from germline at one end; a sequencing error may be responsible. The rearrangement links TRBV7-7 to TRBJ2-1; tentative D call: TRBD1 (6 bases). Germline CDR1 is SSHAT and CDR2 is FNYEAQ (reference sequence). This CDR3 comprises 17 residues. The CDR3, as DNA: TGTGCTAGCAGCTTAGAAGGAACTGGGGGCGCCTACAATGAGCAGTTCTTC. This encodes CASSLEGTGGAYNEQFF.

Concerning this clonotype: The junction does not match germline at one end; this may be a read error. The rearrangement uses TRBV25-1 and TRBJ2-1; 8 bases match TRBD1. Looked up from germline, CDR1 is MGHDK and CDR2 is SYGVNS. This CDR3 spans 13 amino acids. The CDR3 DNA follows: TGTGTCAGCAAACAGGGGGCCTACAATGAGCAGTTCTTC. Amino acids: CVSKQGAYNEQFF. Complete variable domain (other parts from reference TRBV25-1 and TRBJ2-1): EADIYQTPRYLVIGTGKKITLECSQTMGHDKMYWYQQDPGMELHLIHYSYGVNSTEKGDLSSESTVSRIRTEHFPLTLESARPSHTSQYLCVSKQGAYNEQFFGPGTRLTVL.

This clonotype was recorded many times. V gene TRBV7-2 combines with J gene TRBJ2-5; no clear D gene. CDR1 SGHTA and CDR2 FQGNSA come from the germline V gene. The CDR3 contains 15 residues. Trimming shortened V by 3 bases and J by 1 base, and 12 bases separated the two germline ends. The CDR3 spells CASSLFARTQETQYF. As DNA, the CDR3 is TGTGCCAGCAGCTTGTTTGCCAGGACCCAAGAGACCCAGTACTTC.

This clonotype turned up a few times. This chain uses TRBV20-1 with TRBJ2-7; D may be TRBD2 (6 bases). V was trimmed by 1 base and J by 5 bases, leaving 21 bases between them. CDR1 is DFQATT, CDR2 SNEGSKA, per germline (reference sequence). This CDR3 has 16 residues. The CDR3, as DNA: TGCAGTGCTAGAGGGCGGGGAGGCGGATCTCCTAACGAGCAGTACTTC. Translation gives CSARGRGGGSPNEQYF.

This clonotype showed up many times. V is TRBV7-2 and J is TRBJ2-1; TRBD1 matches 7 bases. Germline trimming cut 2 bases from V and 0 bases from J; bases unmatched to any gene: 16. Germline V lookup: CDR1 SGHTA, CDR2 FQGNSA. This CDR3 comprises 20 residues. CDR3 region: CASSLNYHTAGTDSYNEQFF. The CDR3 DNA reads TGTGCCAGCAGCTTAAATTACCACACGGCCGGGACAGACTCCTACAATGAGCAGTTCTTC.

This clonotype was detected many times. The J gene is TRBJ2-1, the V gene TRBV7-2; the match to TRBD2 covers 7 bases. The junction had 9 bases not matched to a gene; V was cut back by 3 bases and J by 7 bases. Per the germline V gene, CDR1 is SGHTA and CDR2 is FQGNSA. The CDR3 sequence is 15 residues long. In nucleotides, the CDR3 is TGTGCCAGCAGCTTCTCGTGGGGGGGTTCGAATGAGCAGTTCTTC. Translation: CASSFSWGGSNEQFF.

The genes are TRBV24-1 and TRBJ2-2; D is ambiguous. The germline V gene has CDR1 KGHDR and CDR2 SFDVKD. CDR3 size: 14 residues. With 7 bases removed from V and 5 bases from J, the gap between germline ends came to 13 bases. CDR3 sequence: CATRPKTGTGELFF. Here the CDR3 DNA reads TGTGCCACCAGACCAAAGACTGGGACCGGGGAGCTGTTTTTT.

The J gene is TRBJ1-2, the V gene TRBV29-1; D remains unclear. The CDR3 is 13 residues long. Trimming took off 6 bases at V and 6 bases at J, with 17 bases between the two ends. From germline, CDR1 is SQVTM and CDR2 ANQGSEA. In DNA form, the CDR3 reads TGCAGCGTCGCAGGAGGAGGGAAAGATGGCTACACCTTC. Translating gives CSVAGGGKDGYTF.